These T cell receptor beta chains were read from a single sample in a study of chemoradiotherapy in HPV16-positive cancers. Repertoires were generated with immunoSEQ multiplex PCR, while TCRdb's copy carries only in-frame clones and drops some. Here the sample spans about 33,000 clones, roughly 86% being singletons. The specimen comprised blood, sampled from a patient who underwent chemoradiotherapy. The receptors were sampled from a human donor with HPV-associated anogenital cancer. Both conserved end residues are part of each CDR3. The D gene is left open where the match is weak. Not every row has a clone size; where given, it reads once, few, many or a size class.

V gene: TRBV10-3
clone size: .
D gene: TRBD1
J gene: TRBJ1-6
CDR3 DNA: TGTGCCATCAGTGAACCGGGACAGGGGGCAGCGAATTCACCCCTCCACTTT
CDR3 protein: CAISEPGQGAANSPLHF

V gene: TRBV2
clone size: .
D gene: TRBD1
J gene: TRBJ1-4
CDR3 DNA: TGTGCCAGCAGTGAAAGTGGACAGGTTAATGAAAAACTGTTTTTT
CDR3 protein: CASSESGQVNEKLFF

V gene: TRBV9
clone size: .
D gene: .
J gene: TRBJ2-3
CDR3 DNA: TGTGCCAGCAGCGTAGAGGGGGGCCTCGGCACAGATACGCAGTATTTT
CDR3 protein: CASSVEGGLGTDTQYF

V gene: TRBV7-9
clone size: .
D gene: TRBD1
J gene: TRBJ2-7
CDR3 DNA: TGTGCCAGCAGAACGGACAGGGGCGAGCCCTACGAGCAGTACTTC
CDR3 protein: CASRTDRGEPYEQYF

V gene: TRBV2
clone size: .
D gene: TRBD1
J gene: TRBJ2-2
CDR3 DNA: TGTGCCAGCAATAGGGACAGGGTGAACACCGGGGAGCTGTTTTTT
CDR3 protein: CASNRDRVNTGELFF

V gene: TRBV7-2
clone size: few
D gene: .
J gene: TRBJ1-2
CDR3 DNA: TGTGCCAGCAGCTCTTTCCAGGCCGCCTATAGTGGCTACACCTTC
CDR3 protein: CASSSFQAAYSGYTF

V gene: TRBV5-1
clone size: .
D gene: .
J gene: TRBJ1-5
CDR3 DNA: TGCGCCAGCAGCTTGGATCAGCCCCAGCATTTT
CDR3 protein: CASSLDQPQHF

V gene: TRBV19
clone size: .
D gene: .
J gene: TRBJ2-7
CDR3 DNA: TGTGCCAGTAGTATTGGGCCCTCCTACGAGCAGTACTTC
CDR3 protein: CASSIGPSYEQYF

V gene: TRBV6-5
clone size: .
D gene: .
J gene: TRBJ1-1
CDR3 DNA: TGTGCCAGCAGTTTTCTCTGGGCTCCGAACACTGAAGCTTTCTTT
CDR3 protein: CASSFLWAPNTEAFF

V gene: TRBV7-2
clone size: .
D gene: .
J gene: TRBJ1-5
CDR3 DNA: TGTGCCAGCAGCTTAGTGGGCAGGGGCCCCAATCAGCCCCAGCATTTT
CDR3 protein: CASSLVGRGPNQPQHF

V gene: TRBV2
clone size: few
D gene: TRBD1
J gene: TRBJ1-2
CDR3 DNA: TGTGCCAGCAGTGTTACAGGGGACTATGGCTACACCTTC
CDR3 protein: CASSVTGDYGYTF

V gene: TRBV27
clone size: .
D gene: .
J gene: TRBJ2-6
CDR3 DNA: TGTGCCAGCAGTTTATCCCCGTACTCTGGGGCCAACGTCCTGACTTTC
CDR3 protein: CASSLSPYSGANVLTF

V gene: TRBV7-8
clone size: .
D gene: TRBD2
J gene: TRBJ2-1
CDR3 DNA: TGTGCCAGCAGCCCCTGGACTAGCGGGGCCTACAATGAGCAGTTCTTC
CDR3 protein: CASSPWTSGAYNEQFF

V gene: TRBV6-5
clone size: .
D gene: .
J gene: TRBJ1-2
CDR3 DNA: TGTGCCAGCAGTTACTGGGGAGGTTCCTATGATGGCTACACCTTC
CDR3 protein: CASSYWGGSYDGYTF

V gene: TRBV15
clone size: .
D gene: TRBD1
J gene: TRBJ2-1
CDR3 DNA: TGTGCCACCAGCAGAGATACAGGGGGGCATGAGCAGTTCTTC
CDR3 protein: CATSRDTGGHEQFF

V gene: TRBV4-3
clone size: .
D gene: .
J gene: TRBJ2-2
CDR3 DNA: TGCGCCAGCAGCCTCTCCGGGGGTGACACCGGGGAGCTGTTTTTT
CDR3 protein: CASSLSGGDTGELFF

V gene: TRBV6-6
clone size: .
D gene: .
J gene: TRBJ1-4
CDR3 DNA: TGTGCCAGCGCGAGCAGGAAGGGTGAAAAACTGTTTTTT
CDR3 protein: CASASRKGEKLFF

V gene: TRBV19
clone size: .
D gene: .
J gene: TRBJ1-2
CDR3 DNA: TGTGCCAGTAGTCTACAAGAGGGTGGCTATGGCTACACCTTC
CDR3 protein: CASSLQEGGYGYTF

V gene: TRBV11-1
clone size: .
D gene: .
J gene: TRBJ2-7
CDR3 DNA: TGTGCCAGCAGTCAGGGATGGGGACCCGAGCAGTACTTC
CDR3 protein: CASSQGWGPEQYF

V gene: TRBV7-9
clone size: .
D gene: .
J gene: TRBJ2-1
CDR3 DNA: TGTGCCAGCAGCTTTTCGACCAGTTATGACAATGAGCAGTTCTTC
CDR3 protein: CASSFSTSYDNEQFF

V gene: TRBV5-1
clone size: .
D gene: TRBD2
J gene: TRBJ2-1
CDR3 DNA: TGCGCCAGCAGCTTGTCTGCTAGCGGGGCCCTCAATGAGCAGTTCTTC
CDR3 protein: CASSLSASGALNEQFF

V gene: TRBV5-1
clone size: .
D gene: .
J gene: TRBJ2-7
CDR3 DNA: TGCGCCAGCAGCTTGGGAGGACTGAAATACGAGCAGTACTTC
CDR3 protein: CASSLGGLKYEQYF

V gene: TRBV2
clone size: .
D gene: TRBD2
J gene: TRBJ2-1
CDR3 DNA: TGTGCCAGCAGTGATAGGACTAGCCCCGGGGATGAGCAGTTCTTC
CDR3 protein: CASSDRTSPGDEQFF

V gene: TRBV5-4
clone size: .
D gene: TRBD2
J gene: TRBJ2-1
CDR3 DNA: TGTGCCAGCAGCATATCACGGGGGGTCTCCTACAATGAGCAGTTCTTC
CDR3 protein: CASSISRGVSYNEQFF

V gene: TRBV11-1
clone size: .
D gene: .
J gene: TRBJ2-1
CDR3 DNA: TGTGCCAGCAGCTCGGGTCTTTACAATGAGCAGTTCTTC
CDR3 protein: CASSSGLYNEQFF

V gene: TRBV19
clone size: once
D gene: .
J gene: TRBJ2-7
CDR3 DNA: TGTGCCAGTCGGGACCGATTCTACGAGCAGTACTTC
CDR3 protein: CASRDRFYEQYF

V gene: TRBV11-1
clone size: .
D gene: .
J gene: TRBJ2-7
CDR3 DNA: TGTGCCAGCAGCTTAAGGATTTATCCCTACGAGCAGTACTTC
CDR3 protein: CASSLRIYPYEQYF

V gene: TRBV2
clone size: .
D gene: TRBD2
J gene: TRBJ2-3
CDR3 DNA: TGTGCCAGCAGAAGACGGGGGACTAGCGGAAGCACAGATACGCAGTATTTT
CDR3 protein: CASRRRGTSGSTDTQYF

V gene: TRBV29-1
clone size: .
D gene: .
J gene: TRBJ1-2
CDR3 DNA: TGCAGCGTGACACCGACTGACCGGGTGCAAGGCTACACCTTC
CDR3 protein: CSVTPTDRVQGYTF

V gene: TRBV6-4
clone size: .
D gene: TRBD1
J gene: TRBJ1-1
CDR3 DNA: TGTGCCAGCAGTGACGTGGCAGGGGGGAACACTGAAGCTTTCTTT
CDR3 protein: CASSDVAGGNTEAFF

V gene: TRBV5-6
clone size: .
D gene: .
J gene: TRBJ1-4
CDR3 DNA: TGTGCCAGCAGCTCCCGTGAGGTCTTTAATGAAAAACTGTTTTTT
CDR3 protein: CASSSREVFNEKLFF

V gene: TRBV27
clone size: .
D gene: TRBD1
J gene: TRBJ2-7
CDR3 DNA: TGTGCCAGCAGTTTCTGGACAGGGAAGAGGGACGAGCAGTACTTC
CDR3 protein: CASSFWTGKRDEQYF

V gene: TRBV4-1
clone size: .
D gene: .
J gene: TRBJ2-7
CDR3 DNA: TGCGCCAGCAGCCAAGGGCGGAACTACGAGCAGTACTTC
CDR3 protein: CASSQGRNYEQYF

V gene: TRBV18
clone size: few
D gene: .
J gene: TRBJ1-1
CDR3 DNA: TGTGCCAGCTCACAGGGGCAGAAGAACACTGAAGCTTTCTTT
CDR3 protein: CASSQGQKNTEAFF

V gene: TRBV6-5
clone size: .
D gene: TRBD2
J gene: TRBJ2-3
CDR3 DNA: TGTGCCAGTTGCCAGCCTAGCGGGGGTATAGATACGCAGTATTTT
CDR3 protein: CASCQPSGGIDTQYF

V gene: TRBV18
clone size: .
D gene: .
J gene: TRBJ1-2
CDR3 DNA: TGTGCCAGCTCACCACCGGAGCAGATCTATGGCTACACCTTC
CDR3 protein: CASSPPEQIYGYTF

V gene: TRBV6-6
clone size: .
D gene: .
J gene: TRBJ2-7
CDR3 DNA: TGTGCCAGCATCAGCCAAGAGGCCAGCTCCTACGAGCAGTACTTC
CDR3 protein: CASISQEASSYEQYF

V gene: TRBV19
clone size: .
D gene: TRBD1
J gene: TRBJ2-1
CDR3 DNA: TGTGCCACCCAAAACAGGGGGCTCCACAATGAGCAGTTCTTC
CDR3 protein: CATQNRGLHNEQFF

V gene: TRBV11-2
clone size: .
D gene: .
J gene: TRBJ1-6
CDR3 DNA: TGTGCCAGCAGCTTAGCGGGCCACCTCCACTTT
CDR3 protein: CASSLAGHLHF

V gene: TRBV6-6
clone size: .
D gene: .
J gene: TRBJ1-1
CDR3 DNA: TGTGCCAGCAGTTATCTCGCAGGGGTAAACACTGAAGCTTTCTTT
CDR3 protein: CASSYLAGVNTEAFF

V gene: TRBV7-8
clone size: few
D gene: .
J gene: TRBJ2-7
CDR3 DNA: TGTGCCAGCAGCGGAGAAGACAGATCCTACGAGCAGTACTTC
CDR3 protein: CASSGEDRSYEQYF

V gene: TRBV4-2
clone size: .
D gene: TRBD1
J gene: TRBJ1-2
CDR3 DNA: TGTGCCAGCAGCCGGGGACAGGTAAAGGGAGATGGCTACACCTTC
CDR3 protein: CASSRGQVKGDGYTF

V gene: TRBV6-6
clone size: .
D gene: .
J gene: TRBJ1-5
CDR3 DNA: TGTGCCAGCAGTTACTCAGGGGGAATGGATCAGCCCCAGCATTTT
CDR3 protein: CASSYSGGMDQPQHF

V gene: TRBV7-8
clone size: .
D gene: .
J gene: TRBJ2-7
CDR3 DNA: TGTGCCAGCAGCTTAGCGCCTAGGTCCAGACTTAATTACGAGCAGTACTTC
CDR3 protein: CASSLAPRSRLNYEQYF